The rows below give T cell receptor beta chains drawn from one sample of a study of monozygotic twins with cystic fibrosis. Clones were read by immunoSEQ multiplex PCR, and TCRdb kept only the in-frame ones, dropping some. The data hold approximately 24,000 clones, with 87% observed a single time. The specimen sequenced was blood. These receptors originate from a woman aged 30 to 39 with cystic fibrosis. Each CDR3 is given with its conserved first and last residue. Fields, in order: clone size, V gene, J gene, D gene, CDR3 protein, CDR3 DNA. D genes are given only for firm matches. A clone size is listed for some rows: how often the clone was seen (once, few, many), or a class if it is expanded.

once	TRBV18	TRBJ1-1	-	CASSPPGVGEAFF	TGTGCCAGCTCACCACCGGGGGTTGGCGAAGCTTTCTTT
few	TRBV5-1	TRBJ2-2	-	CASKDGDNTGELFF	TGCGCCAGCAAGGATGGCGATAACACCGGGGAGCTGTTTTTT
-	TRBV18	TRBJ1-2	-	CASSLGQFTNYGYTF	TGTGCCAGCTCACTAGGACAGTTCACTAACTATGGCTACACCTTC
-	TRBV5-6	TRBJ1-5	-	CASSLVGESNQPQHF	TGTGCCAGCAGCTTGGTAGGGGAGTCCAATCAGCCCCAGCATTTT
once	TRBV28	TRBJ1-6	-	CASSPVRGPLHF	TGTGCCAGCAGTCCCGTTCGCGGACCCCTCCACTTT
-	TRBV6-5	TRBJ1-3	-	CASSYSRDRNTIYF	TGTGCCAGCAGTTACTCGAGAGACCGTAACACCATATATTTT
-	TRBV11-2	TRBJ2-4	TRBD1	CASSPLGQGEAKNIQYF	TGTGCCAGCAGCCCACTAGGACAGGGGGAAGCCAAAAACATTCAGTACTTC
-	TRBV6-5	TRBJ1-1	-	CANAGTYSEAFF	TGTGCCAATGCAGGGACTTACTCTGAAGCTTTCTTT
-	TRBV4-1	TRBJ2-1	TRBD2	CASSQKAGAGAYNEQFF	TGCGCCAGCAGCCAGAAAGCAGGAGCGGGGGCCTACAATGAGCAGTTCTTC
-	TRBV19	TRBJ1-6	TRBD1	CASSGQGRISPLHF	TGTGCCAGTAGTGGACAGGGGAGGATATCACCCCTCCACTTT
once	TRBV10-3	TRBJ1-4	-	CAISPQGRREKLFF	TGTGCCATCAGCCCCCAAGGCAGGCGTGAAAAACTGTTTTTT
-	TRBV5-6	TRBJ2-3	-	CASSFNWGELSTDTQYF	TGTGCCAGCAGCTTCAACTGGGGAGAACTTAGCACAGATACGCAGTATTTT
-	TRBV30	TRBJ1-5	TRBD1	CAWSTTTGTGEVFDGQPQHF	TGTGCCTGGAGTACCACCACCGGGACAGGGGAGGTTTTTGATGGGCAGCCCCAGCATTTT
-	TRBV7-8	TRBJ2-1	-	CASSLVVWQFF	TGTGCCAGCAGCTTAGTGGTATGGCAGTTCTTC
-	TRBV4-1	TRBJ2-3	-	CASSQDPDSFADTQYF	TGCGCCAGCAGCCAGGACCCGGACAGTTTCGCAGATACGCAGTATTTT
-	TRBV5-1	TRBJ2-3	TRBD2	CASSLDTSGYADTQYF	TGCGCCAGCAGCTTGGACACTAGCGGCTACGCAGATACGCAGTATTTT
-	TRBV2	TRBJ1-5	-	CASRDDYSNQPQHF	TGTGCCAGCAGGGATGATTATAGCAATCAGCCCCAGCATTTT